This is a list of T cell receptor beta chains from one sample in a study of PD-1 blockade in classical Hodgkin lymphoma. Profiling relied on immunoSEQ multiplex PCR, and the TCRdb table lists in-frame clones only, not all of them. Here the sample spans approximately 9,700 clones, around four fifths being singletons. This material consisted of peripheral blood mononuclear cells (PBMCs), taken before the fourth cycle of nivolumab. These receptor sequences come from a human donor with classical Hodgkin lymphoma. Each CDR3 is given with its conserved first and last residue. The order of the fields is J gene, V gene, CDR3 protein.

TRBJ2-3 TRBV14 CASSPLGTMKGDTQYF
TRBJ2-3 TRBV7-8 CASSSTSVTQYF
TRBJ1-1 TRBV5-6 CASSLSRENTEAFF
TRBJ2-5 TRBV5-6 CASCWAQGYQETQYF
TRBJ1-4 TRBV27 CASSPLGQRKRIRHEKLFF
TRBJ2-2 TRBV2 CASSEDRVFGELFF
TRBJ2-3 TRBV7-3 CASSQQDSTDTQYF
TRBJ2-1 TRBV21-1 CASGSGEDEKFF
TRBJ1-1 TRBV11-2 CASSAHRGPIVAFF
TRBJ2-5 TRBV2 CASKNIQETQYF
TRBJ1-6 TRBV9 CASSVDVTSPLHF
TRBJ2-7 TRBV6-1 CASSEAPFGRGIRYEQYF
TRBJ2-7 TRBV5-1 CASSIGQGDYEQYF
TRBJ2-5 TRBV28 CASSLTVGTQYF
TRBJ2-5 TRBV7-9 CASSLGVFGIETQYF
TRBJ1-6 TRBV28 CASSQAGNSPLHF
TRBJ2-1 TRBV6-6 CASLTGRGQQFF
TRBJ1-5 TRBV2 CASSSDGAWQPQHF
TRBJ2-2 TRBV28 CASSFGTSGKAIDTGELFF
TRBJ2-1 TRBV11-2 CASSLGTSGALVQFF
TRBJ2-5 TRBV7-2 CASSLEATQYF
TRBJ1-4 TRBV2 CASRRQGAVEKLFF
TRBJ2-4 TRBV5-1 CASSWGQGKNIQYF
TRBJ2-2 TRBV2 CASSLAPLAVDVTGELFF
TRBJ2-2 TRBV9 CASSASIGLAHTGELFF
TRBJ2-5 TRBV7-3 CASSPGQGAGETQYF
TRBJ1-5 TRBV9 CASSVGGPNQPQHF
TRBJ2-7 TRBV30 CAWSVSPYEQYF
TRBJ1-5 TRBV27 CASSLTAGGSRRSNQPQHF
TRBJ2-7 TRBV28 CASSFLSYLPPWEQYF
TRBJ1-2 TRBV2 CASSEEGLNYGYTF
TRBJ2-3 TRBV5-1 CASSLVGSGRSPTDTQYF
TRBJ1-5 TRBV5-1 CASSFHRVDKFSNQPQHF
TRBJ1-1 TRBV30 CAWSVMAGGNTEAFF
TRBJ1-2 TRBV28 CASSLGLGPPYGYTF
TRBJ2-7 TRBV4-2 CASSQGGLGSYEQYF
TRBJ2-3 TRBV9 CASSVMGRGTDTQYF
TRBJ1-2 TRBV19 CASSFGPSYGYTF